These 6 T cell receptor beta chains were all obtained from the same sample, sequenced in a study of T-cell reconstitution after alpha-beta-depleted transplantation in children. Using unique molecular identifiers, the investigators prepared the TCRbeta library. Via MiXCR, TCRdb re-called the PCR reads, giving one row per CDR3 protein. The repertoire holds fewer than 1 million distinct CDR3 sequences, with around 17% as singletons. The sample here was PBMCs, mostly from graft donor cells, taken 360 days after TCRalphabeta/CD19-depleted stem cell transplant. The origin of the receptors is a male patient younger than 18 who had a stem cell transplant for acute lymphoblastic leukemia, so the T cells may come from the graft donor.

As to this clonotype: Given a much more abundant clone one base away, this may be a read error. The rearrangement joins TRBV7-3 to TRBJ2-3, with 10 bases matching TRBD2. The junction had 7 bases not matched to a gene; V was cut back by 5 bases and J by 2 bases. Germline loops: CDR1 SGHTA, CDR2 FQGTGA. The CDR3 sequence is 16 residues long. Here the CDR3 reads CASSVGLARTTDTQYF. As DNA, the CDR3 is TGTGCCAGCAGCGTGGGACTAGCGAGAACCACAGATACGCAGTATTTT.

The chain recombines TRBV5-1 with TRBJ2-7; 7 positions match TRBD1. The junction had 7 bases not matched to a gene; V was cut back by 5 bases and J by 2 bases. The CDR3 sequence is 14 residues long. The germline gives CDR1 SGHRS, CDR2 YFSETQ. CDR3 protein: CASSFGQDTYEQYF. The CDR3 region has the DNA TGCGCCAGCAGTTTTGGACAGGACACCTACGAGCAGTACTTC. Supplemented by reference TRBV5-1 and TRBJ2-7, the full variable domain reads KAGVTQTPRYLIKTRGQQVTLSCSPISGHRSVSWYQQTPGQGLQFLFEYFSETQRNKGNFPGRFSGRQFSNSRSEMNVSTLELGDSALYLCASSFGQDTYEQYFGPGTRLTVT.

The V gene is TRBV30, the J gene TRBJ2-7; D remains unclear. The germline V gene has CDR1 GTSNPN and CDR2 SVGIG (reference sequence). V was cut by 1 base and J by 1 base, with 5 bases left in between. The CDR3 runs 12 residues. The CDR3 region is CAWSAYSYEQYF. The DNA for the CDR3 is TGTGCCTGGAGTGCGTATTCCTACGAGCAGTACTTC.

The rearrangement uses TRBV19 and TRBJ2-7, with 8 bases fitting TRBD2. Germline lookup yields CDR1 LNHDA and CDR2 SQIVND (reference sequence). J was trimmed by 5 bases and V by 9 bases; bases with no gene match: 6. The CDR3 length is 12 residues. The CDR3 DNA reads TGTGCCAGCAAAAGCGGGAGCAACGAGCAGTACTTC. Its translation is CASKSGSNEQYF.

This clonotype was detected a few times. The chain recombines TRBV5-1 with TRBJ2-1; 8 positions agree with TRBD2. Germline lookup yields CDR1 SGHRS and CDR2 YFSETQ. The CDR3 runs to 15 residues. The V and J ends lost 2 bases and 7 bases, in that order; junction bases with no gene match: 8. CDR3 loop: CASSFELAASNEQFF. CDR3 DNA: TGCGCCAGCAGCTTCGAACTAGCGGCTTCAAATGAGCAGTTCTTC.

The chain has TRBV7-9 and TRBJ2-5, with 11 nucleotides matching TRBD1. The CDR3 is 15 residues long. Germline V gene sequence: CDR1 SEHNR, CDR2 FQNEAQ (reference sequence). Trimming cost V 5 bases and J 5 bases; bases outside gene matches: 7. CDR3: CASSTDRGREETQYF. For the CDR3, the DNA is TGTGCCAGCAGCACGGACAGGGGGCGGGAGGAGACCCAGTACTTC.